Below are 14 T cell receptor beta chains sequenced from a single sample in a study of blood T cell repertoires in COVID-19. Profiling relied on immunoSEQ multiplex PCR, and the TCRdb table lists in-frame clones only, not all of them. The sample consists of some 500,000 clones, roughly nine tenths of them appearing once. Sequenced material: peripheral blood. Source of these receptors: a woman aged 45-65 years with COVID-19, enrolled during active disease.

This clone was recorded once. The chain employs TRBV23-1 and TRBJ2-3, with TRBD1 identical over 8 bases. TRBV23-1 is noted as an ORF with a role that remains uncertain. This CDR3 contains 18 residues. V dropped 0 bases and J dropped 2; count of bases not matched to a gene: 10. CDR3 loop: CASSQSPEKTGDTDTQYF. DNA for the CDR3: TGCGCCAGCAGTCAATCCCCGGAAAAGACAGGGGACACAGATACGCAGTATTTT.

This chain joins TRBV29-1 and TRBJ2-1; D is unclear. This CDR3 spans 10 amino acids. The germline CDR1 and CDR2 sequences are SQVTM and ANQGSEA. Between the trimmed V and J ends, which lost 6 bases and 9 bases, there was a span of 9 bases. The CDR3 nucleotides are TGCAGCGTCCAGAGAGGTGAGCAGTTCTTC. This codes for CSVQRGEQFF.

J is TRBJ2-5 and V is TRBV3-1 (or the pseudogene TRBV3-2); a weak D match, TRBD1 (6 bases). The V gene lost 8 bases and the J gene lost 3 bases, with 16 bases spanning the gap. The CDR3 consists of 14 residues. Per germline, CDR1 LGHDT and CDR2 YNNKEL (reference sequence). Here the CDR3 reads CASEKGELEETQYF. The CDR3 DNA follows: TGTGCCAGCGAGAAGGGGGAGTTGGAAGAGACCCAGTACTTC.

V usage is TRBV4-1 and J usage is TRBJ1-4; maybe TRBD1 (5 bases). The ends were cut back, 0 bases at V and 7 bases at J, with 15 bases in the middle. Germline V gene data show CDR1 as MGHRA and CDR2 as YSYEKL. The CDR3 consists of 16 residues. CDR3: CASSQDLSRVGEKLFF. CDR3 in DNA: TGCGCCAGCAGCCAAGATCTTAGCAGGGTGGGTGAAAAACTGTTTTTT.

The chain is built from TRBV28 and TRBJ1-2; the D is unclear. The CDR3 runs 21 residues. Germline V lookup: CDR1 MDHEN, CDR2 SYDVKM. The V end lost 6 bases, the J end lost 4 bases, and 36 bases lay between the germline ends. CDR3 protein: CASSNLPALSSIYREFYGYTF. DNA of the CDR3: TGTGCCAGCAGCAACTTACCGGCTTTAAGTTCGATCTACAGAGAGTTCTATGGCTACACCTTC.

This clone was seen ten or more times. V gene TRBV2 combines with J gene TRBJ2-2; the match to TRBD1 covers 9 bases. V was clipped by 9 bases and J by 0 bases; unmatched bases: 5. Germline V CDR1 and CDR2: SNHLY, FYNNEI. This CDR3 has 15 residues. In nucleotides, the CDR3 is TGTGCCAGGTCGGGACAGGGAACGAACACCGGGGAGCTGTTTTTT. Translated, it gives CARSGQGTNTGELFF.

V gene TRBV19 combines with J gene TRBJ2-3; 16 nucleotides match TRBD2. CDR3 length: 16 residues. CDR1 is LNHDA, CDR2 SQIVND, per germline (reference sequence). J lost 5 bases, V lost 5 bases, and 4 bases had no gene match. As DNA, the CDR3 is TGTGCCAGTAGTCCCGGGACTAGCGGGGGGGGAGATACGCAGTATTTT. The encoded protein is CASSPGTSGGGDTQYF.

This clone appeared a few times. CDR3 DNA sequence: TGTGCCAGCAAAGGGGACACAGATACGCAGTATTTT. Translating gives CASKGDTDTQYF. The rearrangement uses TRBV6-5 and TRBJ2-3; D might be TRBD1 (5 bases). From germline, CDR1 is MNHEY and CDR2 SVGAGI. The germline V and J ends were trimmed by 7 bases and 2 bases, with 7 bases remaining between them. This CDR3 is 12 amino acids long.

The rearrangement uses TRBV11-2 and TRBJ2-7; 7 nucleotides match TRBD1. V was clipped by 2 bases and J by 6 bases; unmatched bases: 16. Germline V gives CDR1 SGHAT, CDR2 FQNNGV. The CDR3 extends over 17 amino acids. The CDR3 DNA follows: TGTGCCAGCAGCTTATTCAGTTGGAGACAGGGTCTCCGCGAGCAGTACTTC. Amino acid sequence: CASSLFSWRQGLREQYF.

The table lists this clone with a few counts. CDR3: CASSSPGWVYGYTF. The CDR3 DNA is TGTGCCAGCAGCTCCCCGGGGTGGGTCTATGGCTACACCTTC. This chain links TRBV5-8 with TRBJ1-2; no firm D call. The CDR3 loop spans 14 amino acids. V lost 3 bases to trimming and J lost 4 bases, with 13 bases between them. Germline V gene sequence: CDR1 SGHTS, CDR2 YDEGEE.

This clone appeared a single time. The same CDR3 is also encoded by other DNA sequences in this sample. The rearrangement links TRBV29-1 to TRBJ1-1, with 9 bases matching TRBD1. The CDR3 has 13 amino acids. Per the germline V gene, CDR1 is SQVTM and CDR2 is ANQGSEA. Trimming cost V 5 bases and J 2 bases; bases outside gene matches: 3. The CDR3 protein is CSVTTGGNTEAFF. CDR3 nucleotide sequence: TGCAGCGTTACGACAGGGGGAAACACTGAAGCTTTCTTT. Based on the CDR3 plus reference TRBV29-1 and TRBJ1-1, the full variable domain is SAVISQKPSRDICQRGTSLTIQCQVDSQVTMMFWYRQQPGQSLTLIATANQGSEATYESGFVIDKFPISRPNLTFSTLTVSNMSPEDSSIYLCSVTTGGNTEAFFGQGTRLTVV.

This CDR3 reads CASKGGRNSPLHF. The CDR3 coding sequence is TGTGCCAGCAAAGGGGGTAGGAATTCACCCCTCCACTTT. The rearrangement uses TRBV2 and TRBJ1-6; a weak D match, TRBD1 (6 bases). CDR3 length equals 13 residues. Trimming took 7 bases from V and 7 from J, leaving 11 bases between them. Germline-derived CDR1 and CDR2 are SNHLY and FYNNEI.

The chain's CDR3 is CASSPQGSAYGYTF. CDR3 nucleotides: TGTGCCAGCAGTCCTCAGGGATCAGCCTATGGCTACACCTTC. V is TRBV28 and J is TRBJ1-2; maybe TRBD1 (5 bases). Trimming pared 5 bases from V and 4 bases from J, leaving 14 bases between. There are 14 residues in the CDR3. CDR1 and CDR2 from the germline V gene are MDHEN and SYDVKM.

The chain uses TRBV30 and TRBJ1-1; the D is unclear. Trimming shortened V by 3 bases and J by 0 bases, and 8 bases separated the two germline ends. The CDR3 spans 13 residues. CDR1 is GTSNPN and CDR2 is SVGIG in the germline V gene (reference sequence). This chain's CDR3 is CAWRHGLNTEAFF. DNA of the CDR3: TGTGCCTGGAGGCACGGTTTGAACACTGAAGCTTTCTTT.